Listed below are T cell receptor beta chains from one sample, sequenced in a study of lymphopenia after photon versus proton radiotherapy. Sequencing used immunoSEQ multiplex PCR; TCRdb keeps in-frame clones, though not all of them. Of tens of thousands of clones listed, approximately 80% were seen once; the top ten hold over 20%. The input for sequencing was peripheral blood, taken from a patient treated with proton-based radiotherapy. The origin of the receptors is an older woman with pancreatic cancer. Both conserved end residues are part of each CDR3. Each record gives: V gene, J gene, D gene, clone size, CDR3 DNA, CDR3 protein. D genes are given only for firm matches. Rows may omit the clone size; those that give it use once, few, many or a size class.

TRBV28	TRBJ2-7	NA	NA	TGTGCCAGCAATTCGTCCGGGGGCGGGTACGAGCAGTACTTC	CASNSSGGGYEQYF
TRBV29-1	TRBJ1-5	TRBD1	NA	TGCAGCACCGGACAGGGGAAACATCAGCCCCAGCATTTT	CSTGQGKHQPQHF
TRBV7-3	TRBJ2-3	TRBD2	few	TGTGCCAGCAGCTTCGGGACTAGCGGGGGGGCAGATACGCAGTATTTT	CASSFGTSGGADTQYF
TRBV28	TRBJ1-1	NA	NA	TGTGCCAGCAGTTTAACGGGGGGCTTTACTGAAGCTTTCTTT	CASSLTGGFTEAFF
TRBV5-1	TRBJ1-1	NA	NA	TGCGCCAGCAGCTTGGTGGCGGGAAGCACTGAAGCTTTCTTT	CASSLVAGSTEAFF
TRBV28	TRBJ1-2	NA	few	TGTGCCAGCAGTTTGCGGCAGGGCAATGGCTACACCTTC	CASSLRQGNGYTF
TRBV7-6	TRBJ1-3	NA	once	TGTGCCAGCAGCTTAGATACCGCGGGAAACACCATATATTTT	CASSLDTAGNTIYF
TRBV11-3	TRBJ1-5	TRBD1	NA	TGTGCCAGCAGCTTAGATAAGAGGTGCAGACAGGGAAGCAATCAGCCCCAGCATTTT	CASSLDKRCRQGSNQPQHF
TRBV5-5	TRBJ2-5	TRBD1	NA	TGTGCCAGCAGCTTCCGCCACCCGACAGGGGGCGCCGAGACCCAGTACTTC	CASSFRHPTGGAETQYF
TRBV9	TRBJ2-6	TRBD1	NA	TGTGCCAGCAGCCCCCGACAGGGTCCCGGGGCCAACGTCCTGACTTTC	CASSPRQGPGANVLTF
TRBV30	TRBJ1-1	NA	NA	TGTGCCTGGAGTGTCCGAGGGGTGAGCACTGAAGCTTTCTTT	CAWSVRGVSTEAFF
TRBV7-2	TRBJ1-5	NA	NA	TGTGCCAGCAGCTTCCGTGTTGATCAGCCCCAGCATTTT	CASSFRVDQPQHF
TRBV27	TRBJ1-1	NA	NA	TGTGCCAGCAGTTTGATACCCGGCAGACAAAACGAAGCTTTCTTT	CASSLIPGRQNEAFF
TRBV14	TRBJ2-2	NA	once	TGTGCCAGCAGCCAAGATAAACTAGCGAACACCGGGGAGCTGTTTTTT	CASSQDKLANTGELFF
TRBV18	TRBJ1-2	TRBD1	NA	TGTGCCAGCTCACCACTAGGACAGGGCGAAGGGGGCTACACCTTC	CASSPLGQGEGGYTF
TRBV28	TRBJ1-1	NA	NA	TGTGCCAGCAGCAAGACGGGGGGGAACACTGAAGCTTTCTTT	CASSKTGGNTEAFF
TRBV11-3	TRBJ2-1	NA	NA	TGTGCCAGCAGCCCCCGCCGCACGTACAATGAGCAGTTCTTC	CASSPRRTYNEQFF
TRBV28	TRBJ1-4	NA	NA	TGTGCCACCGCGAGTGGGGGCTGGGAAAAACTGTTTTTT	CATASGGWEKLFF
TRBV19	TRBJ2-1	NA	NA	TGTGCCAGTAGTTGGGACAAGGATTACAATGAGCAGTTCTTC	CASSWDKDYNEQFF
TRBV21-1	TRBJ1-5	NA	NA	TGTGCCAGCAGCAGGGGGGCGCGGCAGCCCCAGCATTTT	CASSRGARQPQHF
TRBV19	TRBJ1-4	TRBD1	NA	TGTGCCAGTAGTCCTCACGAGGGGGCCGAAAAACTGTTTTTT	CASSPHEGAEKLFF
TRBV6-1	TRBJ1-4	NA	NA	TGTGCCAGCAGTGCGCCCACGGGAGCGGAAAAACTGTTTTTT	CASSAPTGAEKLFF
TRBV27	TRBJ2-1	TRBD2	NA	TGTGCCAGCAGTTCGGAGACTAGCGGGAGGGCCTACAATGAGCAGTTCTTC	CASSSETSGRAYNEQFF
TRBV15	TRBJ2-7	NA	NA	TGTGCCACCTCCTCAGGGGGGTCGTCCTACGAGCAGTACTTC	CATSSGGSSYEQYF
TRBV6-5	TRBJ2-6	NA	once	TGTGCCAGCAGGAAAGCGGTGTCAGGGGCCAACGTCCTGACTTTC	CASRKAVSGANVLTF
TRBV27	TRBJ1-3	TRBD1	NA	TGTGCCAGCAGTACAGGACAGGGGTGGGCAGGAAACACCATATATTTT	CASSTGQGWAGNTIYF
TRBV28	TRBJ2-1	NA	NA	TGTGCCAGCTCCTCTGGGGGCGGGACCTACAATGAGCAGTTCTTC	CASSSGGGTYNEQFF
TRBV28	TRBJ1-1	NA	once	TGTGCCAGCATTGTCGGAAACACTGAAGCTTTCTTT	CASIVGNTEAFF
TRBV6-1	TRBJ2-7	TRBD1	NA	TGTGCCAGCAGGACCTCGGGACAGTTCTACGAGCAGTACTTC	CASRTSGQFYEQYF
TRBV7-9	TRBJ2-3	TRBD2	NA	TGTGCCAGCAGCCTAACCAGTGGACTAGCAGGGACAGATACGCAGTATTTT	CASSLTSGLAGTDTQYF
TRBV4-2	TRBJ1-2	TRBD1	NA	TGTGCCAGCAGCCAAGAGGACAGGGCTAGCGGCTACACCTTC	CASSQEDRASGYTF
TRBV14	TRBJ2-1	NA	NA	TGTGCCAGCAGGGGGTTTTCCTACAATGAGCAGTTCTTC	CASRGFSYNEQFF
TRBV15	TRBJ2-3	TRBD2	NA	TGTGCCACCAGCCAGCGGGAGCTTGCCACAGATACGCAGTATTTT	CATSQRELATDTQYF
TRBV29-1	TRBJ2-1	TRBD2	NA	TGCAGCGTTGGGGCGGGAGGGCCTCCTAATGAGCAGTTCTTC	CSVGAGGPPNEQFF
TRBV11-3	TRBJ2-6	TRBD2	once	TGTGCCAGCAGCTTAGTTGGACTAGCGACCTCTGGGGCCAACGTCCTGACTTTC	CASSLVGLATSGANVLTF
TRBV7-2	TRBJ2-2	NA	NA	TGTGCCAGCAGCTTAGGACTTGTCACCGGGGAGCTGTTTTTT	CASSLGLVTGELFF
TRBV6-5	TRBJ2-7	NA	NA	TGTGCCAGCAGTTACTCCCAGGGTGGAGGAAGCGAGCAGTACTTC	CASSYSQGGGSEQYF
TRBV5-4	TRBJ2-1	TRBD2	NA	TGTGCCAGCTCGGGGTTGGTGGGGAGGGCGGAGGATGAGCAGTTCTTC	CASSGLVGRAEDEQFF
TRBV7-2	TRBJ2-5	NA	NA	TGTGCCAGCAGCTTTTACAGCCAACAAGAGACCCAGTACTTC	CASSFYSQQETQYF
TRBV15	TRBJ2-3	NA	NA	TGTGCCACCAGCAGAGATTACGCAGATACGCAGTATTTT	CATSRDYADTQYF
TRBV11-2	TRBJ2-1	NA	NA	TGTGCCAGCAGCGCGGACAGTAGCTCCTACAATGAGCAGTTCTTC	CASSADSSSYNEQFF
TRBV28	TRBJ1-2	NA	NA	TGTGCCAGCAGTTTTGTCGATTACTATGGCTACACCTTC	CASSFVDYYGYTF
TRBV30	TRBJ1-2	NA	NA	TGTGCCTGGACCGCCGGTGGGGGCTACACCTTC	CAWTAGGGYTF
TRBV19	TRBJ1-1	NA	NA	TGTGCCAGTAGTATAACCAGAACTGAAGCTTTCTTT	CASSITRTEAFF
TRBV5-5	TRBJ2-1	TRBD2	NA	TGTGCCAGCAGCTTGCTAGCGGGAGAATACAATGAGCAGTTCTTC	CASSLLAGEYNEQFF
TRBV7-2	TRBJ1-5	NA	NA	TGTGCCAGCAGCCAAGATCGTGGGGTTCAGCCCCAGCATTTT	CASSQDRGVQPQHF
TRBV28	TRBJ2-7	TRBD1	NA	TGTGCCAGCAGCCCCGGACAGGGGATCCCCTACGAGCAGTACTTC	CASSPGQGIPYEQYF
TRBV9	TRBJ2-7	NA	NA	TGTGCCAGCAGCGCAAGACCCGGGACTCACAAACCCTACGAGCAGTACTTC	CASSARPGTHKPYEQYF
TRBV5-1	TRBJ1-1	TRBD1	NA	TGCGCCAGCAGCCGTTCGCCGGACAGGGGTGAAGCGGCTTTCTTT	CASSRSPDRGEAAFF
TRBV7-2	TRBJ1-2	TRBD1	NA	TGTGCCAGCAGCCCGGACAGGGTAAACGGCTACACCTTC	CASSPDRVNGYTF
TRBV19	TRBJ2-1	TRBD2	NA	TGTGCCAGTAGTATAGATCGAACCTTAGCGGGAGGGCCGGGTGAGCAGTTCTTC	CASSIDRTLAGGPGEQFF
TRBV28	TRBJ2-1	NA	few	TGTGCCAGCAGTCCCCTCGGTAATGAGCAGTTCTTC	CASSPLGNEQFF
TRBV10-3	TRBJ2-7	NA	NA	TGTGCCATCAGTGGGGACGGTAATTCCTACGAGCAGTACTTC	CAISGDGNSYEQYF
TRBV30	TRBJ1-1	NA	NA	TGTGCCTGGAACAGGGATAGATCGACTGAAGCTTTCTTT	CAWNRDRSTEAFF
TRBV28	TRBJ2-2	NA	NA	TGTGCCAGCAGGCCGGACAGCCCTTTGAACACCGGGGAGCTGTTTTTT	CASRPDSPLNTGELFF
TRBV7-6	TRBJ2-3	NA	once	TGTGCCAGCAGCTTAGATCGGGGTACGCAGTATTTT	CASSLDRGTQYF
TRBV30	TRBJ1-2	NA	few	TGTGCCTGGAGTCCAAATCAGGCGAACTATGGCTACACCTTC	CAWSPNQANYGYTF
TRBV14	TRBJ2-1	NA	NA	TGTGCCAGCAGCCAAAGTCTGGGCTCTTTTTCCGAGCAGTTCTTC	CASSQSLGSFSEQFF
TRBV6-5	TRBJ2-1	NA	NA	TGTGCCAGCAGGAAAATGACGGACACCTACAATGAGCAGTTCTTC	CASRKMTDTYNEQFF